The 14 T cell receptor beta chains below all came from one sample that was sequenced in a study of T cell clonotyping in hematopoietic cell transplantation. The assay was immunoSEQ multiplex PCR, and TCRdb's table has in-frame clones only and misses some. The sample lists approximately 2,000 clones; about 95% were seen once. Sequenced material: peripheral blood mononuclear cells. The receptors shown here come from a man over 45 in good health. Some clones in this sample may be carry-over from other donors' samples.

V and J are TRBV20-1 and TRBJ2-3; D is ambiguous. Germline CDR1 reads DFQATT; CDR2 reads SNEGSKA (reference sequence). The V gene lost 3 bases and the J gene lost 7 bases, with 8 bases spanning the gap. CDR3 length equals 11 residues. This chain's CDR3 is CSARLANTQYF. CDR3 nucleotide sequence: TGCAGTGCTAGGCTGGCGAATACGCAGTATTTT.

The chain joins TRBV27 to TRBJ2-5; 7 bases fit TRBD1. Germline-derived CDR1 and CDR2 are MNHEY and SMNVEV (reference sequence). J was trimmed by 5 bases and V by 0 bases; bases with no gene match: 6. CDR3 length: 15 amino acids. The chain's CDR3 is CASSLSPTGFETQYF. The CDR3 bases are TGTGCCAGCAGTTTATCCCCGACAGGGTTTGAGACCCAGTACTTC.

The CDR3 here is CASSQGGQNTEAFF. The CDR3 DNA sequence: TGCGCCAGCAGTCAGGGAGGACAGAACACTGAAGCTTTCTTT. The rearrangement uses TRBV23-1 and TRBJ1-1; D may be TRBD1 (5 bases). TRBV23-1 is identified as an open reading frame with a role that is uncertain. The CDR3 is 14 residues long. V was shortened by 3 bases and J by 1 base, with 9 bases between the two germline ends.

In regard to this clone: Within the sample, other DNA sequences also encode this same CDR3. The CDR3 DNA is TGTGCCAGCAGTGAGGCGGAGAGGATCCCGAGCTACGAGCAGTACTTC. The encoded protein is CASSEAERIPSYEQYF. This chain connects TRBV6-1 to TRBJ2-7; D not resolved. Trimming shortened V by 3 bases and J by 3 bases, and 18 bases separated the two germline ends. The CDR3 runs 16 residues. Germline CDR1 MNHNS, CDR2 SASEGT.

This clone has only one observation. The chain carries TRBV9 and TRBJ1-3; 11 nucleotides line up with TRBD1. The CDR3 length is 17 residues. Looked up from germline, CDR1 is SGDLS and CDR2 is YYNGEE. V dropped 4 bases and J dropped 0; count of bases not matched to a gene: 6. CDR3 in DNA: TGTGCCAGCAGCCCTGGGACAGGGGGAAACTCTGGAAACACCATATATTTT. It is translated as CASSPGTGGNSGNTIYF.

The CDR3 sequence is CASRDKGQRGEQYF. CDR3 bases: TGTGCCAGCAGGGACAAGGGCCAACGGGGAGAGCAGTACTTC. The chain links TRBV2 to TRBJ2-7; either TRBD1 or TRBD2 may supply D (5 bases each). This CDR3 contains 14 residues. Trimming took 6 bases from V and 7 from J, leaving 19 bases between them. Germline assignment: CDR1 SNHLY and CDR2 FYNNEI.

This rearrangement joins TRBV6-5 to TRBJ2-7; D is unclear. V lost 4 bases and J 3 bases, leaving 13 bases between the germline ends. CDR1 and CDR2 from the germline V gene are MNHEY and SVGAGI. The CDR3 covers 14 residues. CDR3 nucleotide sequence: TGTGCCAGCAGTTCATCTCCAGGCGACTACGAGCAGTACTTC. Protein product: CASSSSPGDYEQYF.

The chain joins TRBV7-8 to TRBJ1-1, with D uncertain. Germline CDR1 reads SGHVS; CDR2 reads FQNEAQ. The CDR3 extends over 14 amino acids. V was trimmed by 7 bases and J by 1 base, leaving 13 bases between them. CDR3 sequence: CASTNGGENTEAFF. CDR3 bases: TGTGCCAGCACCAACGGTGGGGAGAACACTGAAGCTTTCTTT.

The rearrangement uses TRBV7-8 and TRBJ2-5; 9 bases agree with TRBD2. The V gene end was trimmed by 0 bases and the J gene end by 1 base; junction bases not matched to a gene: 12. Germline V gene lookup returns CDR1 SGHVS and CDR2 FQNEAQ. The CDR3 contains 19 residues. The CDR3 sequence: CASSLARVVAGDLQETQYF. As DNA, the CDR3 is TGTGCCAGCAGCTTAGCGCGGGTAGTAGCGGGGGACCTCCAAGAGACCCAGTACTTC.

The chain is built from TRBV6-1 and TRBJ1-1; 8 bases are shared with TRBD1. V was clipped by 7 bases and J by 3 bases; unmatched bases: 7. Germline V gene sequence: CDR1 MNHNS, CDR2 SASEGT. The CDR3 contains 14 residues. The CDR3 reads CASTWTGRDTEAFF. The CDR3 bases are TGTGCCAGCACGTGGACAGGGAGAGACACTGAAGCTTTCTTT.

CDR3: CASSPDPRDRGRGYTF. The CDR3 DNA follows: TGTGCCAGCAGCCCAGACCCCCGGGACAGGGGGCGAGGCTACACCTTC. The gene calls are TRBV7-8 and TRBJ1-2; 12 nucleotides align to TRBD1. Germline-derived CDR1 and CDR2 are SGHVS and FQNEAQ. Losses at the gene ends were 5 bases for V and 8 bases for J; bases not matched to a gene: 12. This CDR3 is 16 amino acids long.

For this clone: Because the CDR3's place on the DNA is in doubt, the DNA is left out and the CDR3 is given as listed by TCRdb. V and J are TRBV4-1 and TRBJ2-1; TRBD2 is the table's D call and was not checked against the DNA. The CDR3 length is 15 residues, termini included. Per the germline V gene, CDR1 is MGHRA and CDR2 is YSYEKL. The CDR3 loop reads CASSHLFRGRGEQFF.

The chain joins TRBV2 to TRBJ2-3; D tentatively reads TRBD1 or TRBD2 (5 bases each). V lost 8 bases and J lost 4, with 19 bases in between. Per the germline V gene, CDR1 is SNHLY and CDR2 is FYNNEI. The CDR3 contains 15 residues. The CDR3 DNA is TGTGCCAGCCCACTGGGACCCCGAAGGCCAGATACGCAGTATTTT. Protein: CASPLGPRRPDTQYF.

The V and J genes are TRBV7-9 and TRBJ2-7; D remains ambiguous. Trimming took off 4 bases at V and 5 bases at J, with 15 bases between the two ends. The CDR3 length is 14 residues. Germline assignment: CDR1 SEHNR and CDR2 FQNEAQ (reference sequence). CDR3 coding DNA: TGTGCCAGCAGCTCCGACGGACGAACCCACGAGCAGTACTTC. Translated, it gives CASSSDGRTHEQYF.